The 29 T cell receptor beta chains below all came from one sample that was sequenced in a study of naive and memory T cell subsets. The beta constant-region primer was an equimolar mix of two oligonucleotides covering TRBC1 and TRBC2. MiXCR, applied by TCRdb to the UMI-ligation and nested PCR reads, yields one record per CDR3 protein. The sample holds tens of thousands of distinct CDR3 sequences; approximately 12% are singletons and the top ten take around 23%. Sequences were obtained from effector memory CD4+ T cells from blood. As to subset: effector memory, CD45RA- CD27-. The receptors originated from a human donor in good health.

This clonotype was observed many times. The rearrangement links TRBV18 to TRBJ2-1, with D perhaps matching TRBD1 (5 bases). This CDR3 is built from 14 residues. Trimming took 3 bases from V and 7 from J, leaving 13 bases between them. Germline values: CDR1 KGHSH, CDR2 LQKENI. This chain's CDR3 is CASSPSGSDNEQFF. The CDR3 nucleotides read TGTGCCAGCTCACCTTCAGGGTCCGATAATGAGCAGTTCTTC.

This clonotype has only a few counts. The V call is TRBV6-1, the J call TRBJ2-7, with TRBD2 matching 7 bases. Germline CDR1 and CDR2: MNHNS and SASEGT. Unmatched junction bases numbered 7, after V lost 6 bases and J lost 2 bases. The CDR3 covers 14 residues. CDR3 sequence: CASRPGTTAYEQYF. The CDR3 coding sequence is TGTGCCAGCAGGCCCGGGACTACAGCCTACGAGCAGTACTTC.

This clonotype was observed many times. The chain carries TRBV6-2 or TRBV6-3 and TRBJ2-7; TRBD2 agrees at 7 bases. With 8 bases clipped from V and 0 bases from J, the junction kept 4 bases outside the gene matches. This CDR3 has 13 residues. Germline V gene lookup returns CDR1 MNHEY and CDR2 SVGEGT. The CDR3 DNA is TGTGCCAGCGTCCGGACTAGCTCCTACGAGCAGTACTTC. The encoded protein is CASVRTSSYEQYF.

The chain combines TRBV7-2 with TRBJ2-1, with 9 bases that match TRBD2. CDR1 is SGHTA and CDR2 is FQGNSA in the germline V gene. CDR3 length: 15 residues. J gave up 12 bases and V 5 bases, and 14 bases lay outside the gene matches. The CDR3 spells CASSPRTSDPEVQFF. For the CDR3, the DNA is TGTGCCAGCAGCCCCCGGACTAGCGACCCAGAGGTGCAGTTCTTC. Together with reference TRBV7-2 and TRBJ2-1, the CDR3 gives the full variable domain: GAGVSQSPSNKVTEKGKDVELRCDPISGHTALYWYRQSLGQGLEFLIYFQGNSAPDKSGLPSDRFSAERTGGSVSTLTIQRTQQEDSAVYLCASSPRTSDPEVQFFGPGTRLTVL.

This clonotype was recorded at least ten times. V and J are TRBV20-1 and TRBJ2-7, with TRBD2 matching 9 bases. The CDR3 totals 14 residues. The germline gives CDR1 DFQATT, CDR2 SNEGSKA (reference sequence). J lost 3 bases, V lost 2 bases, and 5 bases had no gene match. The CDR3 is CSARPNSGSYEQYF. The CDR3 DNA is TGCAGTGCTAGACCCAATAGCGGGAGCTACGAGCAGTACTTC.

This clonotype was counted between two and nine times. The chain is built from TRBV3-1 and TRBJ2-2; 13 bases fit TRBD2. The V and J ends lost 0 bases and 5 bases, in that order; junction bases with no gene match: 3. Germline values: CDR1 LGHDT, CDR2 YNNKEL (reference sequence). The CDR3 spans 17 residues. This chain's CDR3 is CASSQDQGLAGTGELFF. CDR3 coding DNA: TGTGCCAGCAGCCAAGACCAGGGACTAGCGGGGACCGGGGAGCTGTTTTTT.

This clonotype has a handful of counts. The chain employs TRBV10-3 and TRBJ1-6, with D tentatively TRBD1 (6 bases). Looked up from germline, CDR1 is ENHRY and CDR2 is SYGVKD. Trimming cost V 0 bases and J 11 bases, with 8 bases left between them. The length of the CDR3 is 13 residues. The CDR3 region has the DNA TGTGCCATCAGTGAGTCCAGGGGTACACCCCTCCACTTT. Residues: CAISESRGTPLHF.

The rearrangement joins TRBV27 to TRBJ1-2; D not certain. CDR1 and CDR2 from the germline V gene are MNHEY and SMNVEV (reference sequence). The CDR3 totals 13 residues. Trimming took 3 bases from V and 2 from J, leaving 7 bases between them. The CDR3: CASSLDLNYGYTF. CDR3 nucleotide sequence: TGTGCCAGCAGTTTGGACCTAAACTATGGCTACACCTTC.

The chain couples TRBV25-1 to TRBJ2-5; D is possibly TRBD1 (5 bases). Trimming took 6 bases from V and 4 from J, leaving 15 bases between them. Germline V gene sequence: CDR1 MGHDK, CDR2 SYGVNS. The CDR3 contains 14 residues. CDR3 in DNA: TGTGCCAGCAGCACCCAGGGAAGCCTAGAGACCCAGTACTTC. Protein product: CASSTQGSLETQYF.

The V call is TRBV5-1, the J call TRBJ2-7; D perhaps matches TRBD1 (8 bases). The CDR3 totals 14 residues. CDR1 and CDR2 (germline): SGHRS, YFSETQ. Between the trimmed V and J ends, which lost 4 bases and 5 bases, there was a span of 16 bases. The CDR3: CASSPGQGGDEQYF. The CDR3 DNA reads as TGCGCCAGCAGCCCCGGACAGGGAGGGGACGAGCAGTACTTC.

The chain couples TRBV23-1 to TRBJ2-1; no reliable D call. TRBV23-1 is an ORF, with its function uncertain. Trimming took off 2 bases at V and 8 bases at J, with 13 bases between the two ends. This CDR3 region has 14 residues. CDR3 protein: CASSQGFRAHEQFF. The CDR3 DNA reads as TGCGCCAGCAGTCAAGGCTTCCGGGCGCATGAGCAGTTCTTC.

V usage is TRBV21-1 and J usage is TRBJ1-2; the table's D call of TRBD1 was not tested on the DNA. TRBV21-1 is annotated as a pseudogene. The CDR3 extends over 12 amino acids. CDR3 amino acids: CASSTGRGGYTF. CDR3 bases: TGTGCCAGCAGCACTGGAAGGGGAGGCTACACCTTC.

The CDR3, as DNA: TGCAGTGCTAGTAAGGGGGGTTTGGCTAGCGGGAATTTCAATGAGCAGTTCTTC. This translates into CSASKGGLASGNFNEQFF. V and J are TRBV20-1 and TRBJ2-1; 9 bases map to TRBD2. J lost 6 bases, V lost 3 bases, and 18 bases had no gene match. The CDR3 consists of 18 residues. Germline V gene sequence: CDR1 DFQATT, CDR2 SNEGSKA (reference sequence).

This clonotype came up many times. J is TRBJ2-1 and V is TRBV7-2, with a weak D call TRBD1 (6 bases). V was clipped by 5 bases and J by 2 bases, with 13 bases between them. CDR1 SGHTA and CDR2 FQGNSA come from the germline V gene. CDR3 length: 15 residues. In DNA form, the CDR3 reads TGTGCCAGCAGCCCGGACAGTTCAACCTACAATGAGCAGTTCTTC. Translation gives CASSPDSSTYNEQFF.

This clonotype has at least ten counts. The CDR3 here is CASSLGQGGNEKLFF. The CDR3 bases are TGTGCCAGCAGCTTGGGACAGGGCGGGAATGAAAAACTGTTTTTT. This sequence joins TRBV5-5 and TRBJ1-4; TRBD1 aligns across 7 bases. Unmatched junction bases numbered 4, after V lost 0 bases and J lost 5 bases. Germline assignment: CDR1 SGHKS and CDR2 YYEKEE (reference sequence). This CDR3 is built from 15 residues.

This clonotype was found a few times. The gene calls are TRBV5-1 and TRBJ2-5; 11 bases map to TRBD2. The J segment lost 0 bases and the V segment lost 5 bases, leaving 6 bases of the junction unmatched. The germline CDR1 and CDR2 sequences are SGHRS and YFSETQ. The CDR3 length is 16 residues. The CDR3 coding sequence is TGCGCCAGCAGTACCAGACTAGCGGGAAACCAAGAGACCCAGTACTTC. This translates into CASSTRLAGNQETQYF.

Many counts were recorded for this clonotype. The chain carries TRBV23-1 and TRBJ2-1; 13 bases agree with TRBD2. TRBV23-1 is sorted into the ORF group, with uncertain function. Trimming took 2 bases from V and 3 from J; bases not matched to a gene: 4. The CDR3 is 17 residues long. CDR3 amino acids: CASSQRLAGGFYNEQFF. The CDR3 nucleotides read TGCGCCAGCAGTCAAAGACTAGCGGGAGGTTTCTACAATGAGCAGTTCTTC.

This clonotype appeared a few times. A much larger clonotype is one base distant, so this may be a read error. The J gene is TRBJ2-3, the V gene TRBV5-4; D gene ambiguous. The V gene's germline CDR1 is SGHNT and CDR2 YYREEE (reference sequence). There are 13 residues in the CDR3. Trimming left V 3 bases short and J 2 bases short, with 7 bases between. The CDR3 DNA is TGTGCCAGCAGCTGGGTTACCACAGATACGCAGTATTTT. This translates into CASSWVTTDTQYF.

This clonotype was seen repeatedly, ten times or more. CDR3 protein: CASSSTGVYGYTF. DNA for the CDR3: TGTGCCAGCAGTTCAACAGGAGTCTATGGCTACACCTTC. V gene TRBV5-6 combines with J gene TRBJ1-2; perhaps TRBD1 as D (5 bases). This CDR3 is built from 13 residues. V dropped 5 bases and J dropped 4 bases, with 12 bases sitting between them. Per the germline V gene, CDR1 is SGHDT and CDR2 is YYEEEE.

J is TRBJ1-6 and V is TRBV24-1; no reliable D call. V shed 5 bases and J shed 7 bases, with 8 bases lying between them. The CDR3 runs 13 residues. CDR1 and CDR2 from the germline V gene are KGHDR and SFDVKD. Here the CDR3 DNA reads TGTGCCACCAGTGGGCCTGGGAATTCACCCCTCCACTTT. This gives the protein CATSGPGNSPLHF.

This clonotype was observed at least ten times. The rearrangement uses TRBV5-1 and TRBJ2-6; the match to TRBD1 covers 8 bases. CDR1 SGHRS and CDR2 YFSETQ come from the germline V gene. The V segment lost 3 bases and the J segment 2 bases; nucleotides outside the gene matches: 7. The CDR3 runs 17 residues. Here the CDR3 DNA reads TGCGCCAGCAGCTACGACAGGGGAGCGACTGGGGCCAACGTCCTGACTTTC. Residues: CASSYDRGATGANVLTF.

This clonotype has only a few counts. The gene calls are TRBV7-9 and TRBJ2-5, with TRBD2 matching 12 bases. Germline lookup yields CDR1 SEHNR and CDR2 FQNEAQ (reference sequence). The J segment lost 5 bases and the V segment lost 5 bases, leaving 21 bases of the junction unmatched. The CDR3 runs 20 residues. DNA of the CDR3: TGTGCCAGCAGCACCTCATCCCCGCGGACTAGCGGGATACCTAAGGAGACCCAGTACTTC. Translation gives CASSTSSPRTSGIPKETQYF. The full variable domain, in which reference TRBV7-9 and TRBJ2-5 provide the parts outside the CDR3, is DTGVSQNPRHKITKRGQNVTFRCDPISEHNRLYWYRQTLGQGPEFLTYFQNEAQLEKSRLLSDRFSAERPKGSFSTLEIQRTEQGDSAMYLCASSTSSPRTSGIPKETQYFGPGTRLLVL.

The V call is TRBV19, the J call TRBJ2-7; TRBD1 agrees at 7 bases. Germline CDR1 reads LNHDA; CDR2 reads SQIVND (reference sequence). CDR3 length equals 15 residues. Trimming cost V 5 bases and J 5 bases; bases outside gene matches: 12. CDR3 in amino acids: CASSDGQVNRNEQYF. The CDR3 DNA reads TGTGCCAGTAGTGACGGACAGGTTAATCGTAACGAGCAGTACTTC.

As for this clonotype: Just one base apart from a much larger clone, this may be a read error. J is TRBJ2-4 and V is TRBV7-9; a weak D match, TRBD2 (5 bases). CDR1 and CDR2 from the germline V gene are SEHNR and FQNEAQ (reference sequence). This CDR3 has 14 residues. The V end lost 1 base, the J end lost 7 bases, and 11 bases lay between the germline ends. CDR3 nucleotide sequence: TGTGCCAGCAGCTTAGGGAGCCCGGGGAACATTCAGTACTTC. Protein: CASSLGSPGNIQYF. The full variable domain, with the rest looked up from reference TRBV7-9 and TRBJ2-4, is DTGVSQNPRHKITKRGQNVTFRCDPISEHNRLYWYRQTLGQGPEFLTYFQNEAQLEKSRLLSDRFSAERPKGSFSTLEIQRTEQGDSAMYLCASSLGSPGNIQYFGAGTRLSVL.

J is TRBJ2-4 and V is TRBV6-4; D is perhaps TRBD2 (6 bases). Trimming took 5 bases from V and 7 from J, leaving 15 bases between them. The CDR3 loop spans 14 amino acids. The V gene's germline CDR1 is MRHNA and CDR2 SNTAGT. CDR3 nucleotide sequence: TGTGCCAGCAGTTCGACTAGTGGAACTAACATTCAGTACTTC. It codes for CASSSTSGTNIQYF.

The V gene is TRBV2, the J gene TRBJ2-1, with a weak D call TRBD2 (7 bases). The germline V gene encodes CDR1 SNHLY and CDR2 FYNNEI. The CDR3 is 15 residues long. V was cut by 8 bases and J by 6 bases, with 20 bases left in between. CDR3 nucleotides: TGTGCCAGCCGGGCGGGGGCTAGCGGATCCAATGAGCAGTTCTTC. This codes for CASRAGASGSNEQFF.

Regarding this clonotype: A much larger clone differs by one base, so this may be a read error. The V call is TRBV11-2, the J call TRBJ2-3, with D possibly being TRBD2 (6 bases). Germline V gene data show CDR1 as SGHAT and CDR2 as FQNNGV. This CDR3 has 16 residues. The V gene lost 5 bases and the J gene lost 0 bases, with 15 bases spanning the gap. CDR3 DNA sequence: TGTGCCAGCAGCACCTTTAGAGGGAGGAGCACAGATACGCAGTATTTT. This sequence encodes CASSTFRGRSTDTQYF.

The chain carries TRBV27 and TRBJ2-1; possibly TRBD1 for D (7 bases). The germline CDR1 and CDR2 sequences are MNHEY and SMNVEV (reference sequence). Trimming left V 4 bases short and J 0 bases short, with 22 bases between. The CDR3 length is 19 residues. In DNA form, the CDR3 reads TGTGCCAGCAGTTCACAGCCCGGAGGGACAGCGGGCTCCTACAATGAGCAGTTCTTC. It is translated as CASSSQPGGTAGSYNEQFF.

This clonotype turned up a few times. This chain uses TRBV28 with TRBJ2-1; 10 bases map to TRBD1. CDR3 length: 16 residues. The trim removed 2 bases at V and 1 base at J, leaving 2 bases unmatched. Germline assignment: CDR1 MDHEN and CDR2 SYDVKM. The CDR3 bases are TGTGCCAGCAGTTTAAGGGACAGGGGATCCTACAATGAGCAGTTCTTC. This codes for CASSLRDRGSYNEQFF.